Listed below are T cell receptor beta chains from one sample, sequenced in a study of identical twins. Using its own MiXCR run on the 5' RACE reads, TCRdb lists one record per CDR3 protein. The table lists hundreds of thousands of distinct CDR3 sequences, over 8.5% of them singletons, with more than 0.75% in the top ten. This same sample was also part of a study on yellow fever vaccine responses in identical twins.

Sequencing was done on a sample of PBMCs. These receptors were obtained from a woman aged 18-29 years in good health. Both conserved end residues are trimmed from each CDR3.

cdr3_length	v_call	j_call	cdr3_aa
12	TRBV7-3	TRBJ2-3	ASSTSGGTDTQY
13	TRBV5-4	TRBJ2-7	ASSLKMGPLDEQY
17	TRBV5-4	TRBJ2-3	ASSIGPKGIGVWTDTQY
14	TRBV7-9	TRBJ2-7	ASSLGGTGSTYEQY
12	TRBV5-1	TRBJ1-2	ASSSDGSNYGYT
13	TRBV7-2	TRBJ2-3	ASSTLAGGVGTQY
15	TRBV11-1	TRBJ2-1	ASSLGTSGSSYNEQF
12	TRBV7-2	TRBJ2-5	ASSHRTGWETQY
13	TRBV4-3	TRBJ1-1	ASSQDRQVNTEAF
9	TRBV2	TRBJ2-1	ATLGRNEQF
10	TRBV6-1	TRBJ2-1	ASSEMRLQQF
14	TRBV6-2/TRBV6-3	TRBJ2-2	ASNLRQGMYTGELF
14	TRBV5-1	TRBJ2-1	ASSFRRETPYNEQF
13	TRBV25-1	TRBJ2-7	ASSESVRAAYEQY
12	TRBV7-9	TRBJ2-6	ASSPLWGANVLT
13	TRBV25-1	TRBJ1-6	ASSLPGQTGSPLH
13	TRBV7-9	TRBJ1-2	ASSLPGGINYGYT
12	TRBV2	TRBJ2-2	ASTGGRNTGELF
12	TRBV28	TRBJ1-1	ASSLPGPTTEAF
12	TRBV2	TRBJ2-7	ASQGTSGGYEQY
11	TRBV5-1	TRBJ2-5	ASSPAGGETQY
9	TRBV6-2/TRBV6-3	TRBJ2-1	ASSHTNEQF
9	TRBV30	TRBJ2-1	AHGANNEQF
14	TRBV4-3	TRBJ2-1	ASSHLLAGPYNEQF
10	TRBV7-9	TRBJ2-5	ASTPTEETQY
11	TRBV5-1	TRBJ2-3	ASSLATTDTQY
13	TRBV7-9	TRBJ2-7	ASNPSGRENYEQY
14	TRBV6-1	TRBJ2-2	ASSPRDRGHSGELF
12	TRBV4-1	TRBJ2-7	ASSQTTGYREQY
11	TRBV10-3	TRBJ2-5	AISVAGQETQY
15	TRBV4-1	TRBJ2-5	ASSQVWSAGSQETQY
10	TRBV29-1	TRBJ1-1	SVQNVDTEAF
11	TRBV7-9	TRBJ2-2	ASSLAVPGELF
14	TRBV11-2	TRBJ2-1	ASSLEPGQNYNEQF
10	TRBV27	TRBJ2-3	ASLGRADTQY
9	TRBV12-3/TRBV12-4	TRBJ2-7	ASSNTYEQY
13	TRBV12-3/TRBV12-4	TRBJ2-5	ASSFSGGKQETQY
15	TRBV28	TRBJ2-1	ASSSHPDRAIEDEQF
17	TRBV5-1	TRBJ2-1	ASSPGSLAGLTSYNEQF
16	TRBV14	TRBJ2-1	ASSQDWTSGGRRDEQF
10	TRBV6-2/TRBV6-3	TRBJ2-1	ASSYADNEQF
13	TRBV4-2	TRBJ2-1	ASSHEAGARNEQF
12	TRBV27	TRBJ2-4	TSSLLSLVGIQY
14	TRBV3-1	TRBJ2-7	ASSQTTGHQAYEQY
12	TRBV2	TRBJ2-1	ASPGTENYNEQF
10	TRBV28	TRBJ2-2	ASSFRSGELF
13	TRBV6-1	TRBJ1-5	ASSRARGLPTAQH
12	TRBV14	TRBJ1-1	ASSPLRAGTEAF
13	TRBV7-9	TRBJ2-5	ASSLLVAGQETQY
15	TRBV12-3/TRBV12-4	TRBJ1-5	ASSSPGDRLSNQPQH
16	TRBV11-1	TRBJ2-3	ASSLAIYDVLSTDTQY
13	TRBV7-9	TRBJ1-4	ASSAGDQGGEKLF